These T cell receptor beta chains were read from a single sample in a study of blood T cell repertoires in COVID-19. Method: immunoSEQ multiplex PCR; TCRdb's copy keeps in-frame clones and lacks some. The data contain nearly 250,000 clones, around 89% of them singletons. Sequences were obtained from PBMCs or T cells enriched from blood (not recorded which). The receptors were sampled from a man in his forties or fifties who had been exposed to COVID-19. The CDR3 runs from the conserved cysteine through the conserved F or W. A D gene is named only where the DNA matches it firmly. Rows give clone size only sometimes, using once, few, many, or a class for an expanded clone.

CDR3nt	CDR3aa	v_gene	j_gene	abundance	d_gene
TGTGCCAGCAGCTTACAGGGCGTTGGCACTGAAGCTTTCTTT	CASSLQGVGTEAFF	TRBV7-3	TRBJ1-1	medium-sized	NA
TGTGCCAGCAGTACCCGACTAGCGTTAGCCAAAAACATTCAGTACTTC	CASSTRLALAKNIQYF	TRBV27	TRBJ2-4	NA	TRBD2
TGTGCCTGGGGGGGCGACAGGGGGACCTATGGCTACACCTTC	CAWGGDRGTYGYTF	TRBV30	TRBJ1-2	NA	TRBD1
TGTGCCACTCTCGGACAGGGCGTGTTGATGGGCTACACCTTC	CATLGQGVLMGYTF	TRBV10-3	TRBJ1-2	NA	TRBD1
TGTGCCAGCAGCCAGGGACTAGCGGGGCTACTCTACAATGAGCAGTTCTTC	CASSQGLAGLLYNEQFF	TRBV3-1/TRBV3-2	TRBJ2-1	NA	TRBD2
TGTGCCAGCAGCAGGACCGGACAGGGAATCGGCTATGGCTACACCTTC	CASSRTGQGIGYGYTF	TRBV9	TRBJ1-2	NA	TRBD1
TGTGCCAGCAGCCTACGAGTTGAGGAGACCCAGTACTTC	CASSLRVEETQYF	TRBV5-4	TRBJ2-5	NA	NA
TGTGCCAGCAGCTTGGGGTCCCCAGGGCAAGAGACCCAGTACTTC	CASSLGSPGQETQYF	TRBV5-4	TRBJ2-5	NA	NA
TGTGCCAGCAGCGCCGCGGGGGGTAACTATGGCTACACCTTC	CASSAAGGNYGYTF	TRBV3-1/TRBV3-2	TRBJ1-2	NA	NA
TGTGCCAGCAGCTTACCGGGACTAGCGGGGAATGAGCAGTTCTTC	CASSLPGLAGNEQFF	TRBV5-8	TRBJ2-1	NA	TRBD2
TGCGCCAGCAGCTTGGCCGGGACAGGCTCACGGATGTTGGAAAAACTGTTTTTT	CASSLAGTGSRMLEKLFF	TRBV5-1	TRBJ1-4	NA	TRBD1
TGTGCCAGCAGTTTAACCCCGGGACAGGGAAAGGGGGATGATCAGCCCCAGCATTTT	CASSLTPGQGKGDDQPQHF	TRBV27	TRBJ1-5	NA	TRBD1
TGTGCCACCAGTGATACCTCCAGGACAGATCAGCCCCAGCATTTT	CATSDTSRTDQPQHF	TRBV24-1	TRBJ1-5	NA	NA
TGTGCCAGCTCACCGGGGACAGGGAGGGAAGAGACCCAGTACTTC	CASSPGTGREETQYF	TRBV18	TRBJ2-5	NA	TRBD1
TGTGCCAGCAGTAGGGACAGGGGAAACACTGAAGCTTTCTTT	CASSRDRGNTEAFF	TRBV27	TRBJ1-1	NA	TRBD1
TGTGCCAGCAGTTACGACAGATTTCTCTCTGGAAACACCATATATTTT	CASSYDRFLSGNTIYF	TRBV6-2/TRBV6-3	TRBJ1-3	NA	NA
TGTGCCAGCAGCTTAGTAGGGACTAGCGGTTACAATGAGCAGTTCTTC	CASSLVGTSGYNEQFF	TRBV7-2	TRBJ2-1	NA	TRBD2
TGCGCCAGCAGCTTGCTAGCGGGAGGGTTGGGTGAGCAGTTCTTC	CASSLLAGGLGEQFF	TRBV5-1	TRBJ2-1	NA	TRBD2
TGTGCCAGCAGCGTCACAGAGAACACTGAAGCTTTCTTT	CASSVTENTEAFF	TRBV7-9	TRBJ1-1	NA	NA
TGTGCCAGCAGCGTAGGGCCTTCGGGTTATAATTCACCCCTCCACTTT	CASSVGPSGYNSPLHF	TRBV9	TRBJ1-6	once	NA
TGTGCCTGGAGGCAGGCGGGGCATCAAGAGACCCAGTACTTC	CAWRQAGHQETQYF	TRBV30	TRBJ2-5	once	NA